This is a list of T cell receptor beta chains from one sample in a study of memory CD4+ T cells and cytomegalovirus serostatus. Assay used: immunoSEQ multiplex PCR; TCRdb lists only in-frame clones, some missing. The table records more than 50,000 clones, roughly three quarters of them present only once. Sequencing was performed on memory CD4+ T cells from blood. The receptors stem from an adult in good health and CMV-seronegative. The CDR3 runs from the conserved cysteine through the conserved F or W. The order of the fields is V gene, D gene, clone size, J gene, CDR3 protein, CDR3 DNA. A D gene is named only where the DNA matches it firmly. A row's size may be missing; if present it is once, few, many or a size class.

>TRBV18|-|few|TRBJ2-3
CASSPGSVSTDTQYF
TGTGCCAGCTCACCAGGGTCCGTCAGCACAGATACGCAGTATTTT
>TRBV7-8|-|-|TRBJ2-5
CASRKTGIGGTQYF
TGTGCCAGCAGGAAAACAGGGATTGGAGGGACCCAGTACTTC
>TRBV9|-|-|TRBJ1-3
CASSVHPEGKSGNTIYF
TGTGCCAGCAGCGTACATCCGGAGGGTAAATCTGGAAACACCATATATTTT
>TRBV7-6|TRBD1|-|TRBJ1-5
CASSPNRGSNQPQHF
TGTGCCAGCAGCCCGAACAGGGGAAGCAATCAGCCCCAGCATTTT
>TRBV30|-|-|TRBJ2-5
CAWTGGSQQYF
TGTGCCTGGACTGGGGGTTCACAGCAGTACTTC
>TRBV6-1|TRBD1|-|TRBJ2-5
CASNPGQGWETQYF
TGTGCCAGCAATCCGGGACAGGGGTGGGAGACCCAGTACTTC
>TRBV10-2|-|-|TRBJ1-2
CASSGGSLSNYGYTF
TGCGCCAGCAGTGGAGGGTCTCTATCGAACTATGGCTACACCTTC
>TRBV4-2|-|once|TRBJ2-3
CASSQEVPPRTDTQYF
TGTGCCAGCAGCCAAGAGGTCCCTCCACGCACAGATACGCAGTATTTT
>TRBV5-1|-|-|TRBJ2-1
CASSPTRGSSYNEQFF
TGCGCCAGCAGCCCCACCAGGGGTAGCTCCTACAATGAGCAGTTCTTC
>TRBV7-2|-|-|TRBJ1-1
CASSLGGVSEAFF
TGTGCCAGCAGCTTGGGGGGAGTATCCGAAGCTTTCTTT
>TRBV4-3|-|-|TRBJ1-6
CASTATVPTDSPLHF
TGCGCCAGCACCGCTACCGTTCCCACGGATTCACCCCTCCACTTT
>TRBV30|-|-|TRBJ2-2
CAWRFSTVDTGELFF
TGTGCCTGGCGATTCTCAACAGTGGACACCGGGGAGCTGTTTTTT
>TRBV5-1|-|-|TRBJ1-1
CASSLGLFNTEAFF
TGCGCCAGCAGCTTGGGGCTTTTTAACACTGAAGCTTTCTTT
>TRBV30|-|-|TRBJ1-5
CAWSVGGYQPQHF
TGTGCCTGGAGTGTAGGTGGCTATCAGCCCCAGCATTTT
>TRBV18|-|few|TRBJ1-5
CASSLNSNQPQHF
TGTGCCAGCTCACTCAATAGCAATCAGCCCCAGCATTTT
>TRBV5-5|TRBD1|-|TRBJ2-7
CASSSPGQGSYEQYF
TGTGCCAGCAGCTCCCCGGGACAGGGTTCCTACGAGCAGTACTTC
>TRBV5-1|TRBD1|-|TRBJ2-3
CASSLQGAGADTQYF
TGCGCCAGCAGCTTACAGGGGGCAGGGGCAGATACGCAGTATTTT
>TRBV7-2|-|-|TRBJ1-1
CASSLIGVGSEAFF
TGTGCCAGCAGCTTAATCGGTGTGGGTTCCGAAGCTTTCTTT
>TRBV11-3|-|-|TRBJ2-2
CASSLRGELFF
TGTGCCAGCAGCTTACGGGGGGAGCTGTTTTTT
>TRBV5-1|-|-|TRBJ1-2
CASSRSPGYGYTF
TGCGCCAGCAGCCGGAGCCCGGGGTATGGCTACACCTTC
>TRBV19|TRBD1|-|TRBJ2-7
CASSTQGGREQYF
TGTGCCAGTAGTACACAGGGGGGTCGGGAGCAGTACTTC
>TRBV19|TRBD2|-|TRBJ2-5
CASSTGLAGGQETQYF
TGTGCCAGTAGTACCGGACTAGCGGGGGGCCAAGAGACCCAGTACTTC
>TRBV7-8|-|-|TRBJ2-7
CASSPAGLGYEQYF
TGTGCCAGCAGCCCGGCGGGGTTAGGCTACGAGCAGTACTTC
>TRBV27|TRBD1|few|TRBJ1-2
CASSPRDRAKSNYGYTF
TGTGCCAGCAGCCCCCGGGACAGAGCCAAATCTAACTATGGCTACACCTTC
>TRBV5-8|TRBD1|-|TRBJ2-7
CASSLGGQGRYEQYF
TGTGCCAGCAGCTTGGGCGGACAGGGGAGGTACGAGCAGTACTTC
>TRBV9|-|-|TRBJ2-2
CASSVAVTGYTGELFF
TGTGCCAGCAGCGTAGCAGTCACAGGCTACACCGGGGAGCTGTTTTTT
>TRBV12-5|-|-|TRBJ1-1
CASGPGGTEAFF
TGTGCTAGTGGCCCTGGGGGGACTGAAGCTTTCTTT
>TRBV6-4|-|-|TRBJ1-2
CASSERGGGYTF
TGTGCCAGCAGTGAAAGGGGAGGAGGCTACACCTTC
>TRBV7-8|-|once|TRBJ1-1
CASSLEGRGVPEAFF
TGTGCCAGCAGCTTAGAGGGACGGGGGGTCCCTGAAGCTTTCTTT
>TRBV7-9|TRBD2|-|TRBJ2-7
CASSLRSSGGEIYEQYF
TGTGCCAGCAGCTTAAGGAGCTCTGGGGGGGAGATCTACGAGCAGTACTTC
>TRBV2|-|-|TRBJ2-7
CASSVSVLAGTLYEQYF
TGTGCCAGCAGTGTCTCCGTGTTGGCAGGGACATTGTACGAGCAGTACTTC
>TRBV15|-|-|TRBJ2-1
CATSRDFLEVEQFF
TGTGCCACCAGCAGAGATTTTCTGGAGGTTGAGCAGTTCTTC
>TRBV10-1|TRBD1|-|TRBJ1-5
CANRYARDSNQPQHF
TGCGCCAACCGCTACGCCCGGGACAGTAATCAGCCCCAGCATTTT
>TRBV27|TRBD2|-|TRBJ2-1
CASRSSGGAPAAYNEQFF
TGTGCCAGCAGGTCTAGCGGGGGGGCCCCTGCGGCCTACAATGAGCAGTTCTTC
>TRBV6-1|-|-|TRBJ2-1
CASATRGFIHEQFF
TGTGCCAGCGCCACAAGGGGCTTTATTCATGAGCAGTTCTTC
>TRBV5-4|TRBD2|-|TRBJ2-5
CASSLGTRASYQETQYF
TGTGCCAGCAGCCTCGGGACTAGGGCTTCGTACCAAGAGACCCAGTACTTC
>TRBV21-1|-|few|TRBJ1-2
CASSHDTRYGYTF
TGTGCCAGCAGCCACGACACCCGCTATGGCTACACCTTC
>TRBV5-1|-|-|TRBJ1-6
CASSEPVVGSPLHF
TGCGCCAGCAGCGAACCTGTAGTAGGATCACCCCTCCACTTT
>TRBV6-5|-|few|TRBJ1-4
CASSPDVWGEKLFF
TGTGCCAGCAGTCCGGACGTTTGGGGTGAAAAACTGTTTTTT
>TRBV6-6|-|-|TRBJ1-2
CASSTSAGKHGYTF
TGTGCCAGCAGTACCTCTGCTGGCAAGCATGGCTACACCTTC